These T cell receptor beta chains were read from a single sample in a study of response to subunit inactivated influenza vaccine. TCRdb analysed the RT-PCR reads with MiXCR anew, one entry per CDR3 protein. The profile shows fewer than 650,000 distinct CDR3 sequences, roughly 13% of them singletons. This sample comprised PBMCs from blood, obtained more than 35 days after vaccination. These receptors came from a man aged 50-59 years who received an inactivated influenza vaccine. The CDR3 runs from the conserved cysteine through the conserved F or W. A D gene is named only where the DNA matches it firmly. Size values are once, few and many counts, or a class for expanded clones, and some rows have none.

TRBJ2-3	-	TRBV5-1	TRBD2	CASSKISGIGADTQYF	TGCGCCAGCAGCAAAATTAGCGGGATCGGCGCAGATACGCAGTATTTT
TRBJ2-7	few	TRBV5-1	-	CASSLGTFYEQYF	TGCGCCAGCAGCTTGGGGACCTTCTACGAGCAGTACTTC
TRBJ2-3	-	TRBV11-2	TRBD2	CASSFRLAGGGTDTQYF	TGTGCCAGCAGCTTCAGACTAGCGGGGGGAGGCACAGATACGCAGTATTTT
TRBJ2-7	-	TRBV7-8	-	CASSLALRAEQYF	TGTGCCAGCAGCTTAGCGCTGAGGGCGGAGCAGTACTTC
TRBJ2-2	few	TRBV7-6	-	CASSLGLDYHTGELFF	TGTGCCAGCAGCTTAGGTCTGGACTACCACACCGGGGAGCTGTTTTTT
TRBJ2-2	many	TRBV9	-	CASSVSDTGELFF	TGTGCCAGCAGCGTATCGGACACCGGGGAGCTGTTTTTT
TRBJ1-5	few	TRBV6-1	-	CASSEGGGGQPQHF	TGTGCCAGCAGTGAAGGCGGCGGGGGTCAGCCCCAGCATTTT
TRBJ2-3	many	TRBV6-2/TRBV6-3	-	CASSRTGGGTQYF	TGTGCCAGCAGTCGAACTGGGGGCGGTACGCAGTATTTT
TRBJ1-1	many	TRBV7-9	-	CASSLDHTEAFF	TGTGCCAGCAGCTTAGACCACACTGAAGCTTTCTTT
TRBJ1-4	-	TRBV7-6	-	CASSLQSPSATNEKLFF	TGTGCCAGCAGCTTACAGAGTCCCAGTGCAACTAATGAAAAACTGTTTTTT
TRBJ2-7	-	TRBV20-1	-	CSVYSSYEQYF	TGCAGTGTCTATAGCTCCTACGAGCAGTACTTC
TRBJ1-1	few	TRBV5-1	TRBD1	CASSRTRQGAEAFF	TGCGCCAGCAGCCGAACTCGACAGGGAGCTGAAGCTTTCTTT
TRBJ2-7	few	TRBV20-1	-	CSARGDSPYEQYF	TGCAGTGCTAGAGGAGACAGCCCTTACGAGCAGTACTTC
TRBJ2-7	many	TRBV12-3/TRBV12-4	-	CASSLFSYEQYF	TGTGCCAGCAGCTTATTTTCCTACGAGCAGTACTTC
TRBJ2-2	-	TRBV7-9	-	CASSMRHGELFF	TGTGCCAGCAGCATGCGTCACGGGGAGCTGTTTTTT
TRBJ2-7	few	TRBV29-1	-	CSVETAESRAYEQYF	TGCAGCGTTGAAACCGCAGAATCTAGGGCCTACGAGCAGTACTTC
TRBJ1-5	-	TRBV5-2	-	CASSTGLVNQPQHF	TGTGCCAGCAGCACAGGGCTCGTTAATCAGCCCCAGCATTTT
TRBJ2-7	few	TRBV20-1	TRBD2	CSARSGLAGGYEQYF	TGCAGTGCTAGATCGGGACTAGCGGGGGGCTACGAGCAGTACTTC
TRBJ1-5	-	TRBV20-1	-	CSAVSRDTGKDQPQHF	TGCAGTGCTGTCTCCCGGGACACCGGGAAGGATCAGCCCCAGCATTTT
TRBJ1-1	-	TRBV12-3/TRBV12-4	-	CASSFDSMNTEAFF	TGTGCCAGCAGTTTCGACAGCATGAACACTGAAGCTTTCTTT
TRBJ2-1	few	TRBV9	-	CASSVGDYPYNEQFF	TGTGCCAGCAGCGTAGGAGACTATCCCTACAATGAGCAGTTCTTC
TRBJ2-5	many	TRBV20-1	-	CSARESAPGAQYF	TGCAGTGCTAGAGAGAGCGCACCAGGGGCCCAGTACTTC
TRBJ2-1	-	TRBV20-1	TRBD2	CSAALAGGWIIGHEQFF	TGCAGTGCTGCACTAGCGGGGGGCTGGATAATCGGCCATGAGCAGTTCTTC
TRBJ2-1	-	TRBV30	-	CAWSVSGYNEQFF	TGTGCCTGGAGTGTATCCGGCTACAATGAGCAGTTCTTC
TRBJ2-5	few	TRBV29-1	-	CSVDGLGHRQETQYF	TGCAGCGTTGACGGCCTGGGACACCGCCAAGAGACCCAGTACTTC
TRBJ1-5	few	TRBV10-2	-	CASSERRNQPQHF	TGCGCCAGCAGTGAACGTCGAAATCAGCCCCAGCATTTT
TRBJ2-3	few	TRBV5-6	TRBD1	CASSVTGVSTDTQYF	TGTGCCAGCAGCGTAACAGGGGTTTCCACAGATACGCAGTATTTT
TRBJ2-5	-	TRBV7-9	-	CASSFVLGRQETQYF	TGTGCCAGCAGCTTTGTTCTGGGGCGGCAAGAGACCCAGTACTTC
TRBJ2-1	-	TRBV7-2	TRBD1	CASSRRDRGGNEQFF	TGTGCCAGCAGCCGCCGGGACAGGGGGGGGAATGAGCAGTTCTTC